This TCR beta chain was found in a study of blood T cell repertoires in COVID-19. Study context: The United States, Italy and Spain were the sources of the acute and convalescent COVID-19 samples. The cDNA or gDNA used as material had been derived from T cells, B-cell-depleted T cells, or PBMCs.

As processed by the authors: Reference gene primer amplification gave estimated nucleated cell counts. Assay used: immunoSEQ multiplex PCR; TCRdb lists only in-frame clones, some missing. Clonal size and the V and J genes are those of that table, whereas D and trimming came from the DNA. The sample has tens of thousands of clones, roughly 85% seen once. The germline V gene has CDR1 SEHNR and CDR2 FQNEAQ (reference sequence). Trimming took 3 bases from V and 5 from J, leaving 10 bases between them. The CDR3 spans 14 residues. Sequencing input: peripheral blood. The genes are TRBV7-9 and TRBJ1-4; the D gene is possibly TRBD1 (6 bases). The TCR sequence derives from a human donor in a cohort sampled during active or convalescent COVID-19. The CDR3 nucleotides are TGTGCCAGCAGCTTCGTCCAGGGGAATGAAAAACTGTTTTTT. Translating it yields CASSFVQGNEKLFF.